Detailed here is one T cell receptor beta chain. Original processing notes: Estimated nucleated cell counts came from reference gene primer amplification. Clones were read by immunoSEQ multiplex PCR, and TCRdb kept only the in-frame ones, dropping some. Clone size and V and J calls were adopted from that table, with D and trimming inferred from the DNA. The table has 330,000 or so clones, 88% seen once; the top ten hold less than 5.5%. Participant ages covered about 18 to 95 years across approximately 25 US areas. Resolution of symptoms, clearance, or two negative PCRs was present in recovered Cohort 3 donors. This sample is part of a study of blood T cell repertoires in COVID-19. The CDR3 extends over 17 amino acids. V shed 2 bases, J shed 7 bases, and the junction held 16 bases outside the gene matches. Looked up from germline, CDR1 is GTSNPN and CDR2 is SVGIG (reference sequence).

The V call is TRBV30, the J call TRBJ2-1; 8 bases line up with TRBD2. The TCR sequence derives from a man aged 25 to 40 who had recovered from COVID-19. The sample comprised PBMCs or T cells enriched from blood (not recorded which). The CDR3 here is CAWSRRGVVLGGNEQFF. The CDR3 nucleotides read TGTGCCTGGAGTCGGCGGGGGGTGGTCCTTGGCGGTAATGAGCAGTTCTTC.